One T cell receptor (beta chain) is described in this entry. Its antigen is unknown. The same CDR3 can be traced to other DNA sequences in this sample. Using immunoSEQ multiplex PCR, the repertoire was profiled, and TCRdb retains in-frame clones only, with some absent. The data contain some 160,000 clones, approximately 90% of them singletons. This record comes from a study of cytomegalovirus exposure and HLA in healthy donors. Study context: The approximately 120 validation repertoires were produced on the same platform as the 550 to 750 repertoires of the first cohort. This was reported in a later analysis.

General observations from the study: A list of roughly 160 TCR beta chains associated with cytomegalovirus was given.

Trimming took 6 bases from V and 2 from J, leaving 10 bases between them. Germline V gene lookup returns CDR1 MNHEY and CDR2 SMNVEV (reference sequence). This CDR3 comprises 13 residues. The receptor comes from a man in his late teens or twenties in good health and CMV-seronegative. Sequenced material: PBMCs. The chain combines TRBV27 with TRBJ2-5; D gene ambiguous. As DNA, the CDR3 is TGTGCCAGCAGCCGGGTGGTTCAAGAGACCCAGTACTTC. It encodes CASSRVVQETQYF.